This TCR beta chain was recorded in a study of T cell responses to AZD1222 COVID-19 vaccine. Here immunoSEQ multiplex PCR was the method, and the copy in TCRdb shows in-frame clones only, minus some. In the table there are 30,000 to 35,000 clones, approximately 78% of which are singletons. Only a few counts were recorded for this clone. The germline V and J ends were trimmed by 3 bases and 8 bases, with 19 bases remaining between them. CDR3 length: 15 residues. Germline-derived CDR1 and CDR2 are LNHDA and SQIVND (reference sequence). The input for sequencing was peripheral blood, taken 28 days after the second AZD1222 dose. The sequence was collected from an adult who received the AZD1222 COVID-19 vaccine. The V call is TRBV19, the J call TRBJ1-2; D possibly corresponds to TRBD1 (5 bases). Here the CDR3 DNA reads TGTGCCAGTAGTATGAGGGAGCAGGGCTATCGCGGCTACACCTTC. Protein sequence: CASSMREQGYRGYTF. Based on the CDR3 plus reference TRBV19 and TRBJ1-2, the full variable domain is DGGITQSPKYLFRKEGQNVTLSCEQNLNHDAMYWYRQDPGQGLRLIYYSQIVNDFQKGDIAEGYSVSREKKESFPLTVTSAQKNPTAFYLCASSMREQGYRGYTFGSGTRLTVV.